These 16 T cell receptor beta chains came from one sample sequenced in a study of blood T cell repertoires in COVID-19. Sequencing used immunoSEQ multiplex PCR; TCRdb keeps in-frame clones, though not all of them. The repertoire has 150,000 to 200,000 clones, 85% to 90% of them found once; the top ten carry about 3%. Input material: peripheral blood. These receptors all stem from a man in his forties with active or convalescent COVID-19.

The V gene is TRBV4-2, the J gene TRBJ1-2, with D unclear. This CDR3 comprises 15 residues. Germline V gives CDR1 LGHNA, CDR2 YNFKEQ. V dropped 0 bases and J dropped 4 bases, with 12 bases sitting between them. The DNA for the CDR3 is TGTGCCAGCAGCCAAGACCTGGCAGGTTCCTATGGCTACACCTTC. As protein: CASSQDLAGSYGYTF.

V and J are TRBV9 and TRBJ2-3; TRBD2 aligns across 9 bases. Losses at the gene ends were 4 bases for V and 5 bases for J; bases not matched to a gene: 8. The CDR3 runs to 15 residues. Per the germline V gene, CDR1 is SGDLS and CDR2 is YYNGEE. Written as DNA, the CDR3 is TGTGCCAGCAGCCCGAATAGCGGGGGAAAAGATACGCAGTATTTT. Its protein product is CASSPNSGGKDTQYF.

The chain is built from TRBV28 and TRBJ1-5; possible D gene TRBD1, 5 bases. Between the trimmed V and J ends, which lost 5 bases and 3 bases, there was a span of 8 bases. The CDR3 sequence is 13 residues long. CDR1 is MDHEN, CDR2 SYDVKM, per germline. CDR3 nucleotide sequence: TGTGCCAGCAGTAGGGGCCTCAATCAGCCCCAGCATTTT. Protein product: CASSRGLNQPQHF.

The chain carries TRBV4-2 and TRBJ1-1; D remains unclear. V was cut by 0 bases and J by 1 base, with 6 bases left in between. CDR3 size: 14 residues. Germline V gives CDR1 LGHNA, CDR2 YNFKEQ. The DNA of the CDR3 is TGTGCCAGCAGCCAAGAGGCCAGGAACACTGAAGCTTTCTTT. This codes for CASSQEARNTEAFF.

J is TRBJ2-1 and V is TRBV3-1 (or the pseudogene TRBV3-2); 11 positions agree with TRBD2. V lost 4 bases and J lost 7; bases outside the gene matches: 9. The CDR3 runs 16 residues. CDR1 is LGHDT, CDR2 YNNKEL, per germline (reference sequence). The CDR3 nucleotides read TGTGCCAGCAGCCTAATAGCGGGGGGGCAACAAAATGAGCAGTTCTTC. Its protein is CASSLIAGGQQNEQFF.

V gene TRBV29-1 combines with J gene TRBJ1-2; possible D gene TRBD1, 6 bases. V lost 7 bases, J lost 1 base, and 13 bases lay in between. Germline lookup yields CDR1 SQVTM and CDR2 ANQGSEA. The CDR3 has 13 amino acids. CDR3 sequence: CSGSGGGNYGYTF. As DNA, the CDR3 is TGCAGCGGTTCGGGAGGGGGTAACTATGGCTACACCTTC.

The chain combines TRBV19 with TRBJ1-1; D ambiguous. V shed 5 bases and J shed 3 bases, with 10 bases lying between them. The CDR3 is made up of 13 amino acids. Germline V CDR1 and CDR2: LNHDA, SQIVND (reference sequence). CDR3 residues: CASSDRLDTEAFF. The DNA for the CDR3 is TGTGCCAGTAGTGACCGACTAGACACTGAAGCTTTCTTT.

Only one count was recorded for this clone. V is TRBV18 and J is TRBJ2-5; 8 bases align to TRBD1. The CDR3 loop spans 13 amino acids. The V segment lost 3 bases and the J segment 4 bases; nucleotides outside the gene matches: 1. Germline CDR1 is KGHSH and CDR2 is LQKENI. This CDR3 reads CASSPTGAETQYF. The CDR3 DNA reads as TGTGCCAGCTCACCGACAGGGGCAGAGACCCAGTACTTC.

The gene calls are TRBV5-4 and TRBJ1-1; D might be TRBD1 (5 bases). CDR3 size: 15 residues. Germline CDR1 is SGHNT and CDR2 is YYREEE (reference sequence). Trimming cost V 6 bases and J 4 bases, with 19 bases left between them. The CDR3 is CASTLSPLRGTEAFF. The CDR3 DNA is TGTGCCAGCACCCTCTCCCCTTTAAGGGGCACTGAAGCTTTCTTT.

The chain combines TRBV4-1 with TRBJ2-3; 13 bases agree with TRBD2. The ends lost 2 bases at V and 7 bases at J; junction bases unmatched: 6. This CDR3 spans 16 amino acids. CDR1 is MGHRA and CDR2 is YSYEKL in the germline V gene. This chain's CDR3 is CASSQPTSGGGNTQYF. DNA of the CDR3: TGCGCCAGCAGCCAACCTACTAGCGGGGGGGGAAATACGCAGTATTTT.

V usage is TRBV9 and J usage is TRBJ2-4; TRBD2 aligns across 10 bases. This CDR3 region has 16 residues. The germline CDR1 and CDR2 sequences are SGDLS and YYNGEE. J gave up 1 base and V 4 bases, and 5 bases lay outside the gene matches. CDR3 residues: CASSPGTSAAKNIQYF. The DNA for the CDR3 is TGTGCCAGCAGCCCAGGGACTAGCGCGGCCAAAAACATTCAGTACTTC.

This clone has a single count. The chain links TRBV24-1 to TRBJ1-3; D ambiguous. This CDR3 region has 16 residues. The germline CDR1 and CDR2 sequences are KGHDR and SFDVKD. V was shortened by 3 bases and J by 0 bases, with 11 bases between the two germline ends. The CDR3 nucleotides read TGTGCCACCAGTGATACCAGACGGGGCTCTGGAAACACCATATATTTT. Residues: CATSDTRRGSGNTIYF.

J is TRBJ2-1 and V is TRBV5-4; TRBD2 matches 10 bases. V was pared by 2 bases and J by 2 bases, with 1 base of the junction left unmatched. This CDR3 has 15 residues. Germline assignment: CDR1 SGHNT and CDR2 YYREEE (reference sequence). CDR3: CASSFSGGTYNEQFF. CDR3 nucleotide sequence: TGTGCCAGCAGCTTTAGCGGGGGGACCTACAATGAGCAGTTCTTC.

The chain links TRBV4-3 to TRBJ1-1; possibly TRBD1 for D (6 bases). The CDR3 is 14 amino acids. Trimming stripped 4 bases from V and 4 bases from J, with 13 bases between. Per the germline V gene, CDR1 is LGHNA and CDR2 is YSLEER. DNA of the CDR3: TGCGCCAGCAGCCTCGGGAGGGGGGGCACTGAAGCTTTCTTT. It specifies CASSLGRGGTEAFF.

The gene calls are TRBV18 and TRBJ1-3; the D gene is possibly TRBD1 (5 bases). The germline V gene encodes CDR1 KGHSH and CDR2 LQKENI. V was shortened by 0 bases and J by 2 bases, with 14 bases between the two germline ends. This CDR3 region has 17 residues. CDR3 sequence reads: CASSPPGGRGAGNTIYF. The CDR3 bases are TGTGCCAGCTCACCACCGGGGGGAAGAGGGGCTGGAAACACCATATATTTT.

This chain links TRBV7-2 with TRBJ1-2; 9 positions match TRBD1. CDR1 SGHTA and CDR2 FQGNSA come from the germline V gene. CDR3 length: 15 amino acids. The V gene end was trimmed by 5 bases and the J gene end by 8 bases; junction bases not matched to a gene: 12. CDR3 amino acids: CASSIKGQGGGGYTF. As DNA, the CDR3 is TGTGCCAGCAGCATAAAGGGACAGGGAGGAGGCGGCTACACCTTC.